The 17 T cell receptor beta chains listed next were all sequenced from one sample in a study of T-cell memory formation after mild COVID-19. TCRdb used MiXCR to reprocess the 5' RACE reads, holding one entry per CDR3 protein. Of fewer than 90,000 distinct CDR3 sequences listed, about 15% are singletons. The specimen sequenced was PBMCs or a T cell subset sorted from them (not recorded which). These TCRs come from an adult woman who had mild COVID-19 (a few samples of this study predate the infection). Cell type and time point are not known.

V and J are TRBV20-1 and TRBJ2-3; 11 bases line up with TRBD1. The V gene end was trimmed by 5 bases and the J gene end by 0 bases; junction bases not matched to a gene: 7. Germline-derived CDR1 and CDR2 are DFQATT and SNEGSKA (reference sequence). The CDR3 runs to 16 residues. The CDR3 loop is CSARDRGYLSTDTQYF. The CDR3 DNA is TGCAGTGCTCGGGACAGGGGGTATCTTAGCACAGATACGCAGTATTTT.

This clonotype has ten or more counts. This rearrangement joins TRBV7-3 to TRBJ2-1; 7 nucleotides align to TRBD1. The germline gives CDR1 SGHTA, CDR2 FQGTGA. CDR3 length: 15 residues. V was pared by 0 bases and J by 6 bases, with 5 bases of the junction left unmatched. CDR3 coding DNA: TGTGCCAGCAGCTTAACAGGGGGCGCGTTCAATGAGCAGTTCTTC. Its translation is CASSLTGGAFNEQFF.

This clonotype was seen a few times. The gene calls are TRBV27 and TRBJ1-2, with 8 bases fitting TRBD1. From germline, CDR1 is MNHEY and CDR2 SMNVEV (reference sequence). The CDR3 totals 16 residues. With V trimmed by 5 bases and J by 3 bases, 11 bases remained unmatched. In DNA, the CDR3 is TGTGCCAGCAGTCTTCATGTGGGGACAGGAGACTATGGCTACACCTTC. Translation: CASSLHVGTGDYGYTF.

This clonotype was seen a few times. The rearrangement uses TRBV29-1 and TRBJ1-2; the D gene is possibly TRBD1 (6 bases). Germline-derived CDR1 and CDR2 are SQVTM and ANQGSEA. The ends were cut back, 0 bases at V and 4 bases at J, with 9 bases in the middle. The CDR3 length is 13 residues. The CDR3 DNA reads TGCAGCGTTGAAGACGGGGGCAGCTATGGCTACACCTTC. Amino acids: CSVEDGGSYGYTF.

In this sample, this clonotype turned up a few times. The V call is TRBV6-6, the J call TRBJ2-7; D remains ambiguous. The CDR3 is 15 amino acids. V lost 6 bases and J 7 bases, leaving 22 bases between the germline ends. Germline CDR1 reads MNHNY; CDR2 reads SVGAGI (reference sequence). CDR3 DNA: TGTGCCAGCAGGGGCGCGTGGAAGGGCTCGGAAGAGCAGTACTTC. Protein: CASRGAWKGSEEQYF.

The rearrangement links TRBV29-1 to TRBJ2-7, with a weak D call TRBD2 (6 bases). Germline values: CDR1 SQVTM, CDR2 ANQGSEA. Trimming took off 1 base at V and 4 bases at J, with 8 bases between the two ends. The CDR3 is 12 amino acids. CDR3 sequence reads: CSVEVGGYEQYF. In DNA, the CDR3 is TGCAGCGTTGAAGTGGGGGGTTACGAGCAGTACTTC.

The table lists this clonotype with a few counts. This chain joins TRBV6-4 and TRBJ2-1, with D possibly being TRBD1 (5 bases). Trimming removed 0 bases from V and 7 bases from J, with 16 bases in between. The germline V gene encodes CDR1 MRHNA and CDR2 SNTAGT. This CDR3 has 16 residues. The CDR3 region is CASSDSIGAPGNEQFF. The CDR3 nucleotides are TGTGCCAGCAGTGACTCGATTGGGGCGCCGGGTAATGAGCAGTTCTTC.

J is TRBJ2-7 and V is TRBV12-3 or TRBV12-4, with D unclear. Trimming pared 6 bases from V and 7 bases from J, leaving 13 bases between. This CDR3 is 12 amino acids long. CDR3 in amino acids: CASSPSRWEQYF. In DNA form, the CDR3 reads TGTGCCAGCAGCCCATCGAGGTGGGAGCAGTACTTC.

This clonotype has a handful of counts. The chain carries TRBV4-2 and TRBJ2-3; a possible D gene is TRBD2 (6 bases). Trimming shortened V by 0 bases and J by 2 bases, and 21 bases separated the two germline ends. This CDR3 contains 19 residues. Germline CDR1 reads LGHNA; CDR2 reads YNFKEQ. CDR3 region: CASSQDFLPEAGHTDTQYF. Written as DNA, the CDR3 is TGTGCCAGCAGCCAAGATTTCCTACCGGAGGCGGGGCACACAGATACGCAGTATTTT.

The rearrangement links TRBV7-8 to TRBJ1-1; D remains unclear. V was clipped by 1 base and J by 3 bases, with 6 bases between them. CDR1 SGHVS and CDR2 FQNEAQ come from the germline V gene. CDR3 size: 13 residues. The CDR3 loop is CASSLEVDTEAFF. In nucleotides, the CDR3 is TGTGCCAGCAGCTTAGAAGTGGACACTGAAGCTTTCTTT. The full variable domain, with the rest looked up from reference TRBV7-8 and TRBJ1-1, is GAGVSQSPRYKVAKRGQDVALRCDPISGHVSLFWYQQALGQGPEFLTYFQNEAQLDKSGLPSDRFFAERPEGSVSTLKIQRTQQEDSAVYLCASSLEVDTEAFFGQGTRLTVV.

In its sample, this clonotype was seen a few times. The rearrangement joins TRBV12-3 or TRBV12-4 to TRBJ2-5; 10 nucleotides match TRBD2. The ends lost 5 bases at V and 2 bases at J; junction bases unmatched: 5. This CDR3 region has 15 residues. The CDR3 region has the DNA TGTGCCAGCAGTACCGCAGCGGGGGGGCAAGAGACCCAGTACTTC. Translating it yields CASSTAAGGQETQYF.

This rearrangement joins TRBV2 to TRBJ1-5, with D maybe TRBD1 (6 bases). The germline V gene encodes CDR1 SNHLY and CDR2 FYNNEI. This CDR3 has 16 amino acids. The V end was cut by 2 bases, the J end by 0 bases, with 11 bases between. The CDR3 DNA reads TGTGCCAGCAGTGAACGGGACACCTATAGCAATCAGCCCCAGCATTTT. It codes for CASSERDTYSNQPQHF. Full variable domain (missing parts from reference TRBV2 and TRBJ1-5): EPEVTQTPSHQVTQMGQEVILRCVPISNHLYFYWYRQILGQKVEFLVSFYNNEISEKSEIFDDQFSVERPDGSNFTLKIRSTKLEDSAMYFCASSERDTYSNQPQHFGDGTRLSIL.

The chain is built from TRBV5-1 and TRBJ2-2; D gene unclear. V lost 0 bases and J lost 0, with 6 bases in between. The CDR3 covers 15 residues. The germline gives CDR1 SGHRS, CDR2 YFSETQ. CDR3 bases: TGCGCCAGCAGCTTGGACCCAACGAACACCGGGGAGCTGTTTTTT. It yields the protein CASSLDPTNTGELFF.

This clonotype was seen more than once but under ten times. The CDR3: CASSLFPGAKDNEQFF. CDR3 DNA sequence: TGTGCCAGCAGCTTATTCCCAGGGGCGAAAGACAATGAGCAGTTCTTC. The chain uses TRBV7-3 and TRBJ2-1; D might be TRBD1 (6 bases). V shed 2 bases and J shed 5 bases, with 16 bases lying between them. Germline CDR1 and CDR2: SGHTA and FQGTGA. The length of the CDR3 is 16 residues.

This clonotype came up a few times. The chain is built from TRBV27 and TRBJ2-7; 11 bases map to TRBD2. The CDR3 runs to 16 residues. The trim removed 5 bases at V and 4 bases at J, leaving 10 bases unmatched. Per germline, CDR1 MNHEY and CDR2 SMNVEV (reference sequence). The CDR3 spells CASSTTSGGLVYEQYF. CDR3 DNA: TGTGCCAGCAGTACCACTAGCGGGGGTTTGGTTTACGAGCAGTACTTC.

In this sample, this clonotype turned up many times. V gene TRBV4-2 combines with J gene TRBJ2-3, with D possibly being TRBD1 (6 bases). CDR3 length: 16 residues. Trimming shortened V by 0 bases and J by 1 base, and 11 bases separated the two germline ends. In germline, CDR1 is LGHNA, CDR2 YNFKEQ. CDR3 DNA: TGTGCCAGCAGCCAAGATAGGGGGTGGGGCACAGATACGCAGTATTTT. It specifies CASSQDRGWGTDTQYF.

The chain carries TRBV7-9 and TRBJ1-1; D is ambiguous. The CDR3 extends over 14 amino acids. Trimming took 1 base from V and 5 from J, leaving 11 bases between them. CDR1 and CDR2 (germline): SEHNR, FQNEAQ (reference sequence). DNA for the CDR3: TGTGCCAGCAGCTTAGTTCAGGCCGGGACTGAAGCTTTCTTT. Residues: CASSLVQAGTEAFF.